The 15 T cell receptor beta chains in this list originate from one sample, sequenced in a study of blood T cell repertoires in COVID-19. Libraries were prepared by immunoSEQ multiplex PCR; TCRdb keeps only in-frame clonotypes and omits some of them. The table shows about 330,000 clones, with around 88% occurring only once. Sequencing was done on a sample of peripheral blood. These receptors came from a woman aged 45 to 65 with acute or convalescent COVID-19.

V usage is TRBV10-1 and J usage is TRBJ1-1; D uncertain. The V end lost 4 bases, the J end lost 12 bases, and 15 bases lay between the germline ends. Per germline, CDR1 WNHNN and CDR2 SYGVQD (reference sequence). The CDR3 loop spans 12 amino acids. CDR3 nucleotide sequence: TGCGCCAGCAGTGCCACCCGGGAAGGACCTTTCTTT. This gives the protein CASSATREGPFF.

This rearrangement joins TRBV9 to TRBJ1-2; TRBD1 aligns across 8 bases. This CDR3 comprises 14 residues. With V trimmed by 2 bases and J by 8 bases, 8 bases remained unmatched. Germline-derived CDR1 and CDR2 are SGDLS and YYNGEE. The CDR3 loop reads CASSVQTGVDGYTF. The CDR3 coding sequence is TGTGCCAGCAGCGTCCAGACAGGGGTAGACGGCTACACCTTC.

This clone was seen only a few times. The chain employs TRBV7-9 and TRBJ1-1; D gene uncertain. Germline loops: CDR1 SEHNR, CDR2 FQNEAQ (reference sequence). Trimming took 5 bases from V and 6 from J, leaving 13 bases between them. This CDR3 region has 13 residues. The CDR3 is CASSLSAGSEAFF. Written as DNA, the CDR3 is TGTGCCAGCAGCCTGAGCGCCGGGTCTGAAGCTTTCTTT.

The chain couples TRBV11-2 to TRBJ2-4; D is undetermined. The CDR3 loop spans 13 amino acids. The germline V and J ends were trimmed by 0 bases and 8 bases, with 8 bases remaining between them. Germline lookup yields CDR1 SGHAT and CDR2 FQNNGV. CDR3 sequence: CASSLDLVDIQYF. The CDR3 DNA is TGTGCCAGCAGCTTAGATCTAGTAGACATTCAGTACTTC.

This rearrangement joins TRBV9 to TRBJ1-1; D remains unclear. Trimming stripped 0 bases from V and 3 bases from J, with 9 bases between. Germline loops: CDR1 SGDLS, CDR2 YYNGEE. The CDR3 covers 14 residues. This chain's CDR3 is CASSVGLEDTEAFF. In DNA, the CDR3 is TGTGCCAGCAGCGTAGGGTTGGAGGACACTGAAGCTTTCTTT.

In its sample, this clone was seen a few times. This sequence joins TRBV5-5 and TRBJ1-2; D not resolved. This CDR3 is built from 15 residues. V was pared by 2 bases and J by 4 bases, with 15 bases between. The V gene's germline CDR1 is SGHKS and CDR2 YYEKEE (reference sequence). The CDR3 loop reads CASSLDILSPYGYTF. The CDR3, as DNA: TGTGCCAGCAGCTTAGACATCCTGAGCCCCTATGGCTACACCTTC.

As to this clone: This CDR3 is also generated by other DNA sequences in the sample. The J gene is TRBJ1-4, the V gene TRBV27, with 7 bases that match TRBD1. Germline V gene sequence: CDR1 MNHEY, CDR2 SMNVEV (reference sequence). The V segment lost 6 bases and the J segment 4 bases; nucleotides outside the gene matches: 2. The CDR3 extends over 13 amino acids. The CDR3 reads CASSRQGNEKLFF. The CDR3 DNA sequence: TGTGCCAGCAGCAGACAGGGTAATGAAAAACTGTTTTTT.

This sequence joins TRBV27 and TRBJ2-5, with 7 positions matching TRBD2. The V and J ends lost 4 bases and 5 bases, in that order; junction bases with no gene match: 7. This CDR3 is 14 amino acids long. In germline, CDR1 is MNHEY, CDR2 SMNVEV (reference sequence). CDR3 nucleotides: TGTGCCAGCAGTTGGGGGGGAGGAAGGGAGACCCAGTACTTC. This translates into CASSWGGGRETQYF.

The gene calls are TRBV30 and TRBJ1-2; TRBD1 aligns across 7 bases. J gave up 4 bases and V 3 bases, and 8 bases lay outside the gene matches. This CDR3 comprises 14 residues. Germline values: CDR1 GTSNPN, CDR2 SVGIG (reference sequence). Written as DNA, the CDR3 is TGTGCCTGGAGGGATCCTCAGGGGGGCTATGGCTACACCTTC. This encodes CAWRDPQGGYGYTF.

About this clone itself: Additional DNA sequences in this sample encode the identical CDR3. The V and J genes are TRBV7-3 and TRBJ2-2; D remains ambiguous. The CDR3 extends over 15 amino acids. Germline loops: CDR1 SGHTA, CDR2 FQGTGA. The V end was cut by 0 bases, the J end by 1 base, with 6 bases between. CDR3 DNA sequence: TGTGCCAGCAGCTTAACGTCCCGGAACACCGGGGAGCTGTTTTTT. Its translation: CASSLTSRNTGELFF.

There are a few counts of this clone. The chain joins TRBV5-1 to TRBJ1-5; no reliable D call. This CDR3 is built from 14 residues. Germline CDR1 SGHRS, CDR2 YFSETQ. V gave up 2 bases and J gave up 8 bases, with 14 bases separating them. The CDR3 loop is CASSFGDGREPQHF. The CDR3 nucleotides read TGCGCCAGCAGCTTCGGAGACGGGCGGGAGCCCCAGCATTTT.

The chain joins TRBV19 to TRBJ2-7; D may be TRBD1 (5 bases). Looked up from germline, CDR1 is LNHDA and CDR2 is SQIVND (reference sequence). Trimming took off 2 bases at V and 4 bases at J, with 12 bases between the two ends. This CDR3 region has 14 residues. CDR3 loop: CASSIQGYEYEQYF. CDR3 nucleotides: TGTGCCAGTAGTATACAGGGTTACGAGTACGAGCAGTACTTC.

The J gene is TRBJ1-2, the V gene TRBV12-3 or TRBV12-4, with D maybe TRBD1 (5 bases). The V end was cut by 6 bases, the J end by 3 bases, with 11 bases between. The CDR3 totals 13 residues. For the CDR3, the DNA is TGTGCCAGCAGCTCCGACAGATACTATGGCTACACCTTC. Translation: CASSSDRYYGYTF.

The rearrangement links TRBV9 to TRBJ1-4; possible D gene TRBD1, 5 bases. The V end lost 0 bases, the J end lost 7 bases, and 13 bases lay between the germline ends. In germline, CDR1 is SGDLS, CDR2 YYNGEE. This CDR3 contains 15 residues. The CDR3 reads CASSVEGRASEKLFF. The CDR3, as DNA: TGTGCCAGCAGCGTAGAGGGCAGGGCGAGTGAAAAACTGTTTTTT. Based on the CDR3 plus reference TRBV9 and TRBJ1-4, the full variable domain is DSGVTQTPKHLITATGQRVTLRCSPRSGDLSVYWYQQSLDQGLQFLIQYYNGEERAKGNILERFSAQQFPDLHSELNLSSLELGDSALYFCASSVEGRASEKLFFGSGTQLSVL.

The chain is built from TRBV18 and TRBJ1-1; D not resolved. CDR3 length: 15 residues. V lost 0 bases to trimming and J lost 1 base, with 9 bases between them. Germline loops: CDR1 KGHSH, CDR2 LQKENI. The CDR3 coding sequence is TGTGCCAGCTCACCACCGTCGGTTCCGAACACTGAAGCTTTCTTT. Translation: CASSPPSVPNTEAFF.